The clone carrying this T cell receptor (beta chain) was counted a few times. As yet, its antigen is unknown. Time point given: persistent/refractory GD, antithyroid drugs over 5 years with positive TRAb. With RNA extracted from PBMCs as input, the TCR library was made. These data come from a study of regulatory T cells in long-lasting Graves disease. Study-wide background: Positive TSH receptor antibodies alongside over 5 years of antithyroid drugs were what marked Graves' disease as persistent.

The CDR3 sequence is 13 residues long. Germline CDR1 reads LGHDT; CDR2 reads YNNKEL (reference sequence). Trimming removed 0 bases at V and 5 bases at J, with 7 bases between. Arm-PCR of CDR3 regions and iRepertoire HTBI primers were the basis on which TCR beta libraries were built. TCRdb re-called the multiplex PCR reads with MiXCR, one entry per CDR3 protein. The sample has over 250,000 distinct CDR3 sequences, under 25% seen once; the top ten hold around 50%. Study results and caveats: Accuracy may have suffered from the small sample size.

This clonotype originated in a female donor with Graves disease. Sequenced material: peripheral blood mononuclear cells (PBMCs), taken when the disease was refractory, from a patient treated with antithyroid drugs. This chain joins TRBV3-1 and TRBJ1-2; no firm D call. Here the CDR3 reads CASSQDTSYGYTF. DNA of the CDR3: TGTGCCAGCAGCCAAGATACCAGTTATGGCTACACCTTC.